This T cell receptor beta chain was sequenced for a study of control samples from healthy donors and cancer patients. Germline CDR1 reads GTSNPN; CDR2 reads SVGIG (reference sequence). The CDR3 is 13 residues long. Trimming shortened V by 0 bases and J by 8 bases, and 11 bases separated the two germline ends. The assay was immunoSEQ multiplex PCR, and TCRdb's table has in-frame clones only and misses some. In the table there are some 140,000 clones, about nine tenths of which are singletons. The sequencing sample was made of blood. V is TRBV30 and J is TRBJ2-1; D is perhaps TRBD1 or TRBD2 (5 bases each). This clonotype was sampled from a young man in good health. The CDR3 DNA is TGTGCCTGGAGTGTACTAGGGGTTGATGAGCAGTTCTTC. Protein product: CAWSVLGVDEQFF.